This is a list of T cell receptor beta chains from one sample in a study of human T cells and chemical hapten exposure. TCRdb analysed the RACE reads with MiXCR anew, one entry per CDR3 protein. The table lists more than 150,000 distinct CDR3 sequences, roughly 30% of them singletons. The material sequenced was whole blood, taken in connection with sensitization to the hapten diphenylcyclopropenone (DPC). All receptors come from a young woman with alopecia areata. Some clones in this sample may be carry-over from other donors' samples. Each CDR3 is given with its conserved first and last residue. The D gene is left open where the match is weak. Clone size appears in some rows only: once, few, many, or a class for an expanded clone.

d_gene	abundance	v_gene	j_gene	CDR3aa	CDR3nt
-	-	TRBV20-1	TRBJ2-1	CSATLARPEQFF	TGCAGTGCCACCCTGGCTAGGCCAGAGCAGTTCTTC
-	many	TRBV29-1	TRBJ2-7	CSVAVNYEQYF	TGCAGCGTTGCCGTGAACTACGAGCAGTACTTC
-	-	TRBV29-1	TRBJ1-1	CSVVGIRNTEAFF	TGCAGCGTTGTAGGCATTCGGAACACTGAAGCTTTCTTT
TRBD1	-	TRBV28	TRBJ2-2	CASSPPSGRGPNTGELFF	TGTGCCAGCAGTCCGCCCTCCGGCAGGGGGCCGAACACCGGGGAGCTGTTTTTT
-	-	TRBV7-2	TRBJ2-7	CASSLDFRNEQYF	TGTGCCAGCAGCTTGGATTTTCGTAACGAGCAGTACTTC
-	-	TRBV20-1	TRBJ2-7	CSARVPPPAGAEQYF	TGCAGTGCTAGAGTGCCCCCCCCGGCGGGGGCCGAGCAGTACTTC
-	-	TRBV20-1	TRBJ2-5	CSARGDLAQETQYF	TGCAGTGCTAGAGGGGACTTGGCCCAAGAGACCCAGTACTTC
-	few	TRBV29-1	TRBJ1-2	CSVRTSAGYTF	TGCAGCGTAAGGACCAGCGCTGGCTACACCTTC
-	few	TRBV3-1	TRBJ1-2	CASSQEGLGYGYTF	TGTGCCAGCAGCCAAGAGGGTTTAGGGTATGGCTACACCTTC
TRBD1	-	TRBV9	TRBJ1-3	CASSLDTGVVNTIYF	TGTGCCAGCAGCCTAGACACAGGGGTAGTAAACACCATATATTTT
-	few	TRBV29-1	TRBJ2-7	CSVDSGVGAAYEQYF	TGCAGCGTTGACAGTGGGGTGGGCGCAGCCTACGAGCAGTACTTC
-	-	TRBV11-2	TRBJ1-2	CASSQNQGSYGYTF	TGTGCCAGCAGTCAAAATCAGGGTAGCTATGGCTACACCTTC
-	-	TRBV5-5	TRBJ1-6	CASSLWDTNSPLHF	TGTGCCAGCAGCTTATGGGACACCAATTCACCCCTCCACTTT
-	-	TRBV5-1	TRBJ1-3	CASSLADRRSGNTIYF	TGCGCCAGCAGCTTGGCCGACAGACGCTCTGGAAACACCATATATTTT
TRBD2	few	TRBV5-1	TRBJ2-2	CASSPTSGRPASTNTGELFF	TGCGCCAGCAGCCCGACTAGCGGGAGGCCCGCTTCTACGAACACCGGGGAGCTGTTTTTT
TRBD1	-	TRBV29-1	TRBJ1-2	CSARKTGDRGMPYGYTF	TGCAGCGCCCGAAAGACCGGGGACAGGGGAATGCCCTATGGCTACACCTTC
TRBD1	-	TRBV18	TRBJ2-1	CASSLGSGTVIYNEQFF	TGTGCCAGCTCACTTGGATCCGGGACAGTAATCTACAATGAGCAGTTCTTC
TRBD2	-	TRBV5-1	TRBJ2-3	CASSLGTSGTTDTQYF	TGCGCCAGCAGCTTGGGGACTAGCGGGACCACAGATACGCAGTATTTT
-	many	TRBV12-3/TRBV12-4	TRBJ1-5	CASSFAVEPQHF	TGTGCCAGCAGTTTCGCCGTTGAGCCCCAGCATTTT
-	-	TRBV7-9	TRBJ2-5	CASSPWGFQETQYF	TGTGCCAGCAGCCCGTGGGGCTTCCAAGAGACCCAGTACTTC
-	-	TRBV14	TRBJ2-5	CASSQQAKETQYF	TGTGCCAGCAGCCAGCAAGCCAAAGAAACCCAGTACTTC
-	-	TRBV4-1	TRBJ2-5	CASSQPTSGIRTQYF	TGCGCCAGCAGCCAACCCACGTCAGGGATCAGGACCCAGTACTTC
TRBD1	few	TRBV10-3	TRBJ1-2	CAISDGQDDWGYTF	TGTGCCATCAGTGACGGACAGGACGACTGGGGCTACACCTTC
-	few	TRBV14	TRBJ2-3	CASSQGIRTTDTQYF	TGTGCCAGCAGCCAAGGGATTCGGACCACAGATACGCAGTATTTT
-	-	TRBV28	TRBJ1-4	CASRIRSRGYLGKLFF	TGTGCCAGCAGGATCCGATCGAGGGGCTACCTTGGAAAACTGTTTTTT
TRBD2	few	TRBV6-2/TRBV6-3	TRBJ2-3	CASRRTSGGAGTDTQYF	TGTGCCAGCAGGCGGACTAGCGGGGGGGCCGGGACAGATACGCAGTATTTT
-	-	TRBV6-1	TRBJ2-7	CASSEPGRSIYEQYF	TGTGCCAGCAGTGAGCCGGGACGGAGTATCTACGAGCAGTACTTC
TRBD2	-	TRBV5-8	TRBJ2-5	CASSPRTSGGETQYF	TGTGCCAGCAGCCCCCGAACTAGCGGGGGGGAGACCCAGTACTTC